This TCR beta chain was obtained from a study of TIL therapy for anti-PD-1-resistant metastatic lung cancer. The overall study: By whole-exome sequencing, median non-synonymous tumor mutation burden was less than 1.8 mutations per megabase. Broader study findings: After infusion, TIL clonotypes partly replaced peripheral T cells and declined over months.

Time point given: pre-treatment sample, taken before nivolumab and TIL therapy. About this clone itself: No antigen is known for it.

The libraries were made with immunoSEQ v3. Survey-level samples got 1.5 million to 2.5 million read pairs; deep-level samples got roughly 4.5-6.5 million. Here immunoSEQ multiplex PCR was the method, and the copy in TCRdb shows in-frame clones only, minus some. The table records about 60,000 clones, 69% of them present only once. The source of this sequence is a person aged 25-80 years with non-small cell lung cancer. Sequencing was performed on blood, taken at baseline.

The CDR3 nucleotides read TGTGCCTGGAGTGTGAATCCGGGACTAGCGGGATGGGGAGATACGCAGTATTTT. Its protein is CAWSVNPGLAGWGDTQYF. V usage is TRBV30 and J usage is TRBJ2-3; 13 bases are shared with TRBD2. V gave up 0 bases and J gave up 5 bases; unmatched junction bases: 11. Germline loops: CDR1 GTSNPN, CDR2 SVGIG (reference sequence). The CDR3 runs 18 residues.